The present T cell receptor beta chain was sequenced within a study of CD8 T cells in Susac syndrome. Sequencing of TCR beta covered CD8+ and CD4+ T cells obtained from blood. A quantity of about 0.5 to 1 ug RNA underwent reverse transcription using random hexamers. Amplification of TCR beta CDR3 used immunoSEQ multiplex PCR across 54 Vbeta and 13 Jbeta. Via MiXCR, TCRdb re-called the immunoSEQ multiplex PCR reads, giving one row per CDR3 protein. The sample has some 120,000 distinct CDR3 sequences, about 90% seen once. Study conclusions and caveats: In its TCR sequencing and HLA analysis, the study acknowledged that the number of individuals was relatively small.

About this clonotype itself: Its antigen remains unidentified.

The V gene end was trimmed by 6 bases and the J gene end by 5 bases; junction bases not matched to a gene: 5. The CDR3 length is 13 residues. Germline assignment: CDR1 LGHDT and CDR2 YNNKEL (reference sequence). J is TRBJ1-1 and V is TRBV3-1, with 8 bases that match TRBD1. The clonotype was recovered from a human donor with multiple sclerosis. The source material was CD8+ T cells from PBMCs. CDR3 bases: TGTGCCAGCAGTTACGACAGGGGTACTGAAGCTTTCTTT. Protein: CASSYDRGTEAFF.